The clone carrying this TCR beta chain came up once. This record comes from a study of blood T cell repertoires in COVID-19. On the study more broadly: Sample material is recorded as cDNA or gDNA derived from T cells, B-cell-depleted T cells, or PBMCs.

The table came from immunoSEQ multiplex PCR; TCRdb's copy has only in-frame clones and leaves some out. Here the sample spans 250,000 to 300,000 clones, under 90% being singletons. Participants had their cohort set by participant-reported clinical history. Per the germline V gene, CDR1 is MNHNS and CDR2 is SASEGT. The CDR3 runs 18 residues. The V gene lost 0 bases and the J gene lost 0 bases, with 15 bases spanning the gap. The sequence came from a middle-aged woman who had recovered from COVID-19. The specimen was PBMCs or T cells enriched from blood (not recorded which). The chain links TRBV6-1 to TRBJ2-1; D is possibly TRBD2 (5 bases). CDR3 in DNA: TGTGCCAGCAGTGAAGCGCGTGGCGGGCCAAGCTCCTACAATGAGCAGTTCTTC. It translates to CASSEARGGPSSYNEQFF.